This is a list of T cell receptor beta chains from one sample in a study of blood T cell repertoires in COVID-19. Some clones are missing from TCRdb's copy, which holds only in-frame ones; the method was immunoSEQ multiplex PCR. The profile shows 150,000 to 200,000 clones, around 84% of them singletons. The sequencing input was peripheral blood. The receptor source for this set is a man under 40 with active or convalescent COVID-19. Each CDR3 is given with its conserved first and last residue. D genes are given only for firm matches. Size is stated for part of the rows, as once, few or many counts, or as a class when the clone is expanded.

abundance: -; j_gene: TRBJ1-3; d_gene: -; v_gene: TRBV10-3; CDR3aa: CAISTGGNTIYF; CDR3nt: TGTGCCATCAGTACAGGTGGAAACACCATATATTTT
abundance: -; j_gene: TRBJ2-1; d_gene: TRBD2; v_gene: TRBV4-3; CDR3aa: CASSQVRAGVGNEQFF; CDR3nt: TGCGCCAGCAGCCAGGTTCGCGCGGGAGTCGGGAATGAGCAGTTCTTC
abundance: -; j_gene: TRBJ1-2; d_gene: -; v_gene: TRBV13; CDR3aa: CASSGGAAHYGYTF; CDR3nt: TGTGCCAGCAGCGGAGGGGCCGCCCACTATGGCTACACCTTC
abundance: -; j_gene: TRBJ2-1; d_gene: -; v_gene: TRBV6-1; CDR3aa: CASSEPWGLRGNEQFF; CDR3nt: TGTGCCAGCAGTGAACCCTGGGGTCTAAGGGGCAATGAGCAGTTCTTC
abundance: -; j_gene: TRBJ2-5; d_gene: -; v_gene: TRBV5-1; CDR3aa: CASSTLRRDHQETQYF; CDR3nt: TGCGCCAGCAGCACGTTGCGGCGGGACCACCAAGAGACCCAGTACTTC
abundance: -; j_gene: TRBJ1-1; d_gene: TRBD1; v_gene: TRBV7-8; CDR3aa: CASSFGGQAHTEAFF; CDR3nt: TGTGCCAGCAGCTTCGGTGGACAGGCCCACACTGAAGCTTTCTTT
abundance: -; j_gene: TRBJ1-2; d_gene: -; v_gene: TRBV19; CDR3aa: CASSIARRGARDYGYTF; CDR3nt: TGTGCCAGTAGTATAGCTCGTCGGGGGGCGCGAGACTATGGCTACACCTTC
abundance: -; j_gene: TRBJ2-3; d_gene: TRBD2; v_gene: TRBV7-9; CDR3aa: CASSRSAGGRAQDTQYF; CDR3nt: TGTGCCAGCAGCCGCTCTGCGGGCGGGAGGGCCCAAGATACGCAGTATTTT
abundance: -; j_gene: TRBJ1-1; d_gene: TRBD1; v_gene: TRBV25-1; CDR3aa: CASSVESGQCTEAFF; CDR3nt: TGTGCCAGCAGTGTAGAGTCGGGACAGTGCACTGAAGCTTTCTTT
abundance: -; j_gene: TRBJ1-4; d_gene: -; v_gene: TRBV7-8; CDR3aa: CASSAPLSGALFF; CDR3nt: TGTGCCAGCAGCGCCCCTCTCTCGGGAGCACTGTTTTTT
abundance: -; j_gene: TRBJ1-2; d_gene: -; v_gene: TRBV7-9; CDR3aa: CASSSEDYPYGYTF; CDR3nt: TGTGCCAGCAGCTCAGAGGATTACCCCTATGGCTACACCTTC
abundance: -; j_gene: TRBJ1-5; d_gene: -; v_gene: TRBV12-1; CDR3aa: CASSPYPQGADQPQHF; CDR3nt: TGTGCCAGCAGCCCATACCCGCAGGGGGCCGATCAGCCCCAGCATTTT
abundance: -; j_gene: TRBJ2-7; d_gene: -; v_gene: TRBV29-1; CDR3aa: CSVGQYYEQYF; CDR3nt: TGCAGCGTTGGGCAGTACTACGAGCAGTACTTC
abundance: -; j_gene: TRBJ1-1; d_gene: -; v_gene: TRBV7-9; CDR3aa: CASSSPLGPRETNTEAFF; CDR3nt: TGTGCCAGCAGCTCGCCCCTGGGCCCAAGAGAGACCAACACTGAAGCTTTCTTT
abundance: -; j_gene: TRBJ2-1; d_gene: TRBD2; v_gene: TRBV30; CDR3aa: CAYKREAYNEQFF; CDR3nt: TGTGCCTACAAGCGGGAGGCCTACAATGAGCAGTTCTTC
abundance: few; j_gene: TRBJ1-3; d_gene: -; v_gene: TRBV3-1/TRBV3-2; CDR3aa: CASSQIRYPSGNTIYF; CDR3nt: TGTGCCAGCAGCCAGATACGCTACCCCTCTGGAAACACCATATATTTT
abundance: -; j_gene: TRBJ2-5; d_gene: TRBD2; v_gene: TRBV7-9; CDR3aa: CASSSLLAGVETQYF; CDR3nt: TGTGCCAGCAGCTCACTACTAGCGGGAGTAGAGACCCAGTACTTC
abundance: once; j_gene: TRBJ1-6; d_gene: -; v_gene: TRBV20-1; CDR3aa: CSASGTEYSYNSPLHF; CDR3nt: TGCAGTGCCAGTGGGACTGAGTACTCCTATAATTCACCCCTCCACTTT
abundance: -; j_gene: TRBJ2-7; d_gene: TRBD2; v_gene: TRBV6-2/TRBV6-3; CDR3aa: CASSSGGSRSEQYF; CDR3nt: TGTGCCAGCAGTTCGGGCGGGAGCCGGAGCGAGCAGTACTTC
abundance: -; j_gene: TRBJ1-1; d_gene: -; v_gene: TRBV5-1; CDR3aa: CASSLAGQLNTEAFF; CDR3nt: TGCGCCAGCAGCTTGGCCGGACAGCTGAACACTGAAGCTTTCTTT
abundance: -; j_gene: TRBJ2-2; d_gene: TRBD1; v_gene: TRBV27; CDR3aa: CASRPGQANTGELFF; CDR3nt: TGTGCCAGCAGACCTGGACAGGCGAACACCGGGGAGCTGTTTTTT
abundance: -; j_gene: TRBJ2-2; d_gene: -; v_gene: TRBV14; CDR3aa: CASSQHNRPGELFF; CDR3nt: TGTGCCAGCAGCCAGCACAACAGGCCCGGGGAGCTGTTTTTT
abundance: -; j_gene: TRBJ1-2; d_gene: -; v_gene: TRBV2; CDR3aa: CASSLGAANYGYTF; CDR3nt: TGTGCCAGCAGTTTAGGGGCGGCTAACTATGGCTACACCTTC
abundance: -; j_gene: TRBJ2-1; d_gene: TRBD2; v_gene: TRBV11-3; CDR3aa: CASSLRGTSGYNEQFF; CDR3nt: TGTGCCAGCAGCTTGCGAGGGACTAGCGGATACAATGAGCAGTTCTTC
abundance: once; j_gene: TRBJ2-2; d_gene: -; v_gene: TRBV10-2; CDR3aa: CASTRVGLGELFF; CDR3nt: TGCGCCAGCACCCGAGTCGGACTCGGGGAGCTGTTTTTT
abundance: -; j_gene: TRBJ1-6; d_gene: -; v_gene: TRBV29-1; CDR3aa: CSVQGRQDSPLHF; CDR3nt: TGCAGCGTTCAGGGGCGCCAGGATTCACCCCTCCACTTT
abundance: -; j_gene: TRBJ1-2; d_gene: -; v_gene: TRBV27; CDR3aa: CASSLTSGLGGYTF; CDR3nt: TGTGCCAGCAGTTTAACCTCAGGGTTGGGTGGCTACACCTTC
abundance: -; j_gene: TRBJ1-4; d_gene: -; v_gene: TRBV7-2; CDR3aa: CASSTGLRGEKLFF; CDR3nt: TGTGCCAGCAGCACGGGACTCCGCGGCGAAAAACTGTTTTTT
abundance: -; j_gene: TRBJ1-4; d_gene: -; v_gene: TRBV7-9; CDR3aa: CASSPAQGSPNEKLFF; CDR3nt: TGTGCCAGCAGCCCAGCACAGGGCTCCCCTAATGAAAAACTGTTTTTT
abundance: -; j_gene: TRBJ2-7; d_gene: -; v_gene: TRBV27; CDR3aa: CASSLTARAGQDSYEQYF; CDR3nt: TGTGCCAGCAGTCTCACCGCCCGGGCAGGGCAAGACTCCTACGAGCAGTACTTC
abundance: -; j_gene: TRBJ2-7; d_gene: -; v_gene: TRBV11-3; CDR3aa: CASSPYEGELYEQYF; CDR3nt: TGTGCCAGCAGCCCCTACGAGGGGGAGCTCTACGAGCAGTACTTC
abundance: many; j_gene: TRBJ2-7; d_gene: -; v_gene: TRBV7-8; CDR3aa: CASSPSISRSSYEQYF; CDR3nt: TGTGCCAGCAGCCCCAGTATCAGTCGAAGCTCCTACGAGCAGTACTTC
abundance: -; j_gene: TRBJ1-1; d_gene: -; v_gene: TRBV28; CDR3aa: CASSLPTVLTEAFF; CDR3nt: TGTGCCAGCAGTTTACCAACGGTTTTAACTGAAGCTTTCTTT
abundance: -; j_gene: TRBJ1-2; d_gene: -; v_gene: TRBV14; CDR3aa: CASSQESSNYGYTF; CDR3nt: TGTGCCAGCAGCCAAGAAAGCTCTAACTATGGCTACACCTTC
abundance: -; j_gene: TRBJ2-3; d_gene: TRBD2; v_gene: TRBV9; CDR3aa: CASSVVAGKLYF; CDR3nt: TGTGCCAGCAGCGTAGTAGCGGGAAAGCTGTATTTT
abundance: -; j_gene: TRBJ2-3; d_gene: TRBD2; v_gene: TRBV5-6; CDR3aa: CASSLNGRDTDTQYF; CDR3nt: TGTGCCAGCAGCTTGAACGGGAGGGACACAGATACGCAGTATTTT
abundance: -; j_gene: TRBJ2-3; d_gene: -; v_gene: TRBV6-5; CDR3aa: CASRVLTPDTQYF; CDR3nt: TGTGCCAGCAGGGTTCTTACACCCGATACGCAGTATTTT
abundance: -; j_gene: TRBJ1-1; d_gene: -; v_gene: TRBV5-6; CDR3aa: CASSLAGDAFF; CDR3nt: TGTGCCAGCAGCTTGGCAGGGGATGCTTTCTTT
abundance: -; j_gene: TRBJ2-2; d_gene: -; v_gene: TRBV2; CDR3aa: CASRTPRDSLGSANTGELFF; CDR3nt: TGTGCCAGCAGAACTCCCCGGGACTCTCTCGGATCCGCGAACACCGGGGAGCTGTTTTTT
abundance: -; j_gene: TRBJ2-5; d_gene: -; v_gene: TRBV5-1; CDR3aa: CASSAQQGMEETQYF; CDR3nt: TGCGCCAGCAGCGCCCAACAGGGTATGGAAGAGACCCAGTACTTC
abundance: -; j_gene: TRBJ1-6; d_gene: TRBD1; v_gene: TRBV18; CDR3aa: CASSPNQGANSPLHF; CDR3nt: TGTGCCAGCTCACCAAATCAGGGGGCGAATTCACCCCTCCACTTT
abundance: -; j_gene: TRBJ1-5; d_gene: -; v_gene: TRBV2; CDR3aa: CASRTGSNQPQHF; CDR3nt: TGTGCCAGCAGGACGGGGAGCAATCAGCCCCAGCATTTT
abundance: -; j_gene: TRBJ2-7; d_gene: -; v_gene: TRBV6-2/TRBV6-3; CDR3aa: CASSYYKTTLTGPYEQYF; CDR3nt: TGTGCCAGCAGTTACTATAAGACTACGTTGACTGGCCCCTACGAGCAGTACTTC
abundance: -; j_gene: TRBJ1-1; d_gene: -; v_gene: TRBV5-1; CDR3aa: CASSMAGGVNTEAFF; CDR3nt: TGCGCCAGCAGCATGGCGGGGGGAGTGAACACTGAAGCTTTCTTT
abundance: medium-sized; j_gene: TRBJ2-1; d_gene: TRBD2; v_gene: TRBV2; CDR3aa: CASSKTSGNTYNEQFF; CDR3nt: TGTGCCAGCAGTAAGACTAGCGGTAATACCTACAATGAGCAGTTCTTC
abundance: -; j_gene: TRBJ1-5; d_gene: -; v_gene: TRBV4-1; CDR3aa: CASSQDPRAHQPQHF; CDR3nt: TGCGCCAGCAGCCAAGATCCCAGGGCCCATCAGCCCCAGCATTTT
abundance: -; j_gene: TRBJ1-2; d_gene: TRBD1; v_gene: TRBV5-1; CDR3aa: CASSLGQGANYGYTF; CDR3nt: TGCGCCAGCAGCTTAGGACAGGGGGCCAACTATGGCTACACCTTC
abundance: -; j_gene: TRBJ1-2; d_gene: -; v_gene: TRBV30; CDR3aa: CAWGGTATGVAYGYTF; CDR3nt: TGTGCCTGGGGGGGAACAGCGACAGGAGTCGCTTATGGCTACACCTTC
abundance: -; j_gene: TRBJ1-4; d_gene: -; v_gene: TRBV5-1; CDR3aa: CASSVNTGSTNEKLFF; CDR3nt: TGCGCCAGCAGCGTTAATACAGGTTCCACTAATGAAAAACTGTTTTTT
abundance: -; j_gene: TRBJ2-3; d_gene: TRBD2; v_gene: TRBV6-2/TRBV6-3; CDR3aa: CASSPMGGTDTQYF; CDR3nt: TGTGCCAGCAGTCCGATGGGGGGGACAGATACGCAGTATTTT
abundance: many; j_gene: TRBJ2-3; d_gene: -; v_gene: TRBV15; CDR3aa: CATSRVNIVTDTQYF; CDR3nt: TGTGCCACCAGCAGAGTAAACATTGTAACAGATACGCAGTATTTT
abundance: -; j_gene: TRBJ1-2; d_gene: TRBD1; v_gene: TRBV19; CDR3aa: CASSTEGTGNYGYTF; CDR3nt: TGTGCCAGTAGTACCGAAGGGACAGGGAACTATGGCTACACCTTC
abundance: once; j_gene: TRBJ1-1; d_gene: -; v_gene: TRBV18; CDR3aa: CASSPPELRNEAFF; CDR3nt: TGTGCCAGCTCACCACCAGAATTAAGAAATGAGGCTTTCTTT
abundance: -; j_gene: TRBJ1-3; d_gene: -; v_gene: TRBV4-1; CDR3aa: CASSQDSARSGNTIYF; CDR3nt: TGCGCCAGCAGCCAAGATAGCGCGCGCTCTGGAAACACCATATATTTT
abundance: -; j_gene: TRBJ2-5; d_gene: TRBD2; v_gene: TRBV28; CDR3aa: CASSFWTSGGAETQYF; CDR3nt: TGTGCCAGCAGTTTTTGGACTAGCGGGGGGGCAGAGACCCAGTACTTC
abundance: -; j_gene: TRBJ2-2; d_gene: TRBD1; v_gene: TRBV7-3; CDR3aa: CASSLTDRAGTGELFF; CDR3nt: TGTGCCAGCAGCTTAACTGACAGGGCGGGCACCGGGGAGCTGTTTTTT
abundance: -; j_gene: TRBJ2-1; d_gene: TRBD2; v_gene: TRBV7-8; CDR3aa: CASSLGPGGYNEQFF; CDR3nt: TGTGCCAGCAGCTTAGGGCCGGGGGGCTACAATGAGCAGTTCTTC
abundance: -; j_gene: TRBJ2-5; d_gene: -; v_gene: TRBV19; CDR3aa: CASSMLSGETQYF; CDR3nt: TGTGCCAGTAGTATGCTCTCGGGTGAGACCCAGTACTTC